The 21 T cell receptor beta chains presented below share a single source sample, sequenced in a study of shared T cell receptors in the human thymus (dated by TCRdb to the early 2020s). Library generation was performed with the immunoSEQ multiplex PCR assay. The table was pulled from immuneACCESS by TCRdb, which kept in-frame rearrangements only. Such tables lose some clones; where checked, under half of the loss comes from unresolved V genes, and the rest has no known cause. The sample table contains approximately 400,000 clones; only one count was recorded for around 93% of them. Roughly 0.021% of the sample lies in the top ten. Sample: thymocytes. The receptor source for this set is a human donor.

V is TRBV20-1 and J is TRBJ2-3; perhaps TRBD2 as D (5 bases). Germline CDR1 and CDR2: DFQATT and SNEGSKA (reference sequence). V was clipped by 8 bases and J by 6 bases, with 12 bases between them. CDR3 size: 11 residues. CDR3 DNA: TGCAGTCTCGCGAGCGGCGATACGCAGTATTTT. Translation: CSLASGDTQYF.

This chain links TRBV5-4 with TRBJ2-7; TRBD2 is a possible D gene (5 bases). V was pared by 4 bases and J by 0 bases, with 11 bases between. Germline CDR1 is SGHNT and CDR2 is YYREEE (reference sequence). The CDR3 length is 14 residues. This CDR3 reads CASSPLGSSYEQYF. The CDR3 DNA reads TGTGCCAGCAGCCCCCTTGGGAGCTCCTACGAGCAGTACTTC.

The V gene is TRBV15, the J gene TRBJ2-1, with TRBD2 matching over 8 bases. The CDR3 length is 15 residues. The V segment lost 1 base and the J segment 8 bases; nucleotides outside the gene matches: 7. The V gene's germline CDR1 is LNHNV and CDR2 YYDKDF (reference sequence). CDR3 protein: CATSRVAGSRDEQFF. CDR3 DNA: TGTGCCACCAGCAGAGTAGCGGGATCAAGGGATGAGCAGTTCTTC. The full variable domain, with the rest looked up from reference TRBV15 and TRBJ2-1, is DAMVIQNPRYQVTQFGKPVTLSCSQTLNHNVMYWYQQKSSQAPKLLFHYYDKDFNNEADTPDNFQSRRPNTSFCFLDIRSPGLGDTAMYLCATSRVAGSRDEQFFGPGTRLTVL.

The genes are TRBV27 and TRBJ2-7; the D is unclear. Germline CDR1 reads MNHEY; CDR2 reads SMNVEV (reference sequence). This CDR3 has 13 amino acids. The V gene lost 5 bases and the J gene lost 6 bases, with 14 bases spanning the gap. The CDR3 sequence is CASSRPARIEQYF. The CDR3 nucleotides read TGTGCCAGCAGTCGCCCCGCTAGGATCGAGCAGTACTTC.

This clone was seen only once. The CDR3: CASSQIGIQETQYF. CDR3 DNA sequence: TGCGCCAGCAGCCAAATAGGGATTCAAGAGACCCAGTACTTC. The chain is built from TRBV4-1 and TRBJ2-5; D remains unclear. This CDR3 spans 14 amino acids. The V and J ends lost 2 bases and 2 bases respectively, with 9 bases between them. Germline lookup yields CDR1 MGHRA and CDR2 YSYEKL.

The V call is TRBV9, the J call TRBJ2-1, with D tentatively TRBD1 (5 bases). The CDR3 totals 17 residues. Germline V gives CDR1 SGDLS, CDR2 YYNGEE. V was clipped by 4 bases and J by 4 bases, with 21 bases between them. CDR3 sequence (DNA): TGTGCCAGCAGCCCCTGGACGGACACCCTTACTTACAATGAGCAGTTCTTC. Its translation is CASSPWTDTLTYNEQFF.

This clone was counted a single time. The CDR3, as DNA: TGTGCCAGCAGCGGCGCGGCGGGACTAGTCTACAATGAGCAGTTCTTC. It translates to CASSGAAGLVYNEQFF. The chain is built from TRBV5-4 and TRBJ2-1; TRBD2 agrees at 8 bases. Losses at the gene ends were 4 bases for V and 3 bases for J; bases not matched to a gene: 9. Germline V gene sequence: CDR1 SGHNT, CDR2 YYREEE (reference sequence). CDR3 size: 16 residues.

J is TRBJ2-3 and V is TRBV10-3; 7 nucleotides line up with TRBD1. The CDR3 length is 12 residues. In germline, CDR1 is ENHRY, CDR2 SYGVKD. V was clipped by 9 bases and J by 4 bases; unmatched bases: 4. The CDR3 bases are TGTGCCATTAGACAGGGAGCAGATACGCAGTATTTT. Translation: CAIRQGADTQYF.

The rearrangement joins TRBV7-2 to TRBJ2-7; 7 bases match TRBD2. Germline CDR1 SGHTA, CDR2 FQGNSA. CDR3 length: 15 amino acids. V shed 0 bases and J 2 bases; nucleotides not matched to a gene: 4. The DNA for the CDR3 is TGTGCCAGCAGCTTAGCGTTGGGGGGGGCCTACGAGCAGTACTTC. It yields the protein CASSLALGGAYEQYF.

The chain has TRBV6-1 and TRBJ2-3, with TRBD1 identical over 8 bases. The CDR3 sequence is 15 residues long. Germline V gives CDR1 MNHNS, CDR2 SASEGT. V trimming: 5 bases; J trimming: 4 bases; junction bases outside the gene matches: 8. The DNA for the CDR3 is TGTGCCAGCAGTACCGGGACAGGTCGTTCAGATACGCAGTATTTT. Protein sequence: CASSTGTGRSDTQYF.

This clone was counted a few times. V and J are TRBV9 and TRBJ2-1; D tentatively reads TRBD1 or TRBD2 (5 bases each). CDR1 is SGDLS, CDR2 YYNGEE, per germline. This CDR3 contains 17 residues. Trimming stripped 0 bases from V and 4 bases from J, with 17 bases between. The CDR3 here is CASSVADRDLRYNEQFF. CDR3 in DNA: TGTGCCAGCAGCGTAGCCGACCGGGACCTCCGGTACAATGAGCAGTTCTTC.

The rearrangement links TRBV7-9 to TRBJ1-4; 7 bases align to TRBD1. The CDR3 has 14 residues. J lost 8 bases, V lost 3 bases, and 6 bases had no gene match. Looked up from germline, CDR1 is SEHNR and CDR2 is FQNEAQ (reference sequence). In DNA form, the CDR3 reads TGTGCCAGCAGCTTGGAGACAGGGAAAGAAAAACTGTTTTTT. Translated, it gives CASSLETGKEKLFF.

The chain couples TRBV25-1 to TRBJ1-2; D not resolved. V lost 3 bases and J lost 3, with 8 bases in between. The CDR3 contains 13 residues. CDR1 is MGHDK, CDR2 SYGVNS, per germline. The CDR3 loop is CASSDGQYYGYTF. The CDR3, as DNA: TGTGCCAGCAGTGATGGGCAGTACTATGGCTACACCTTC.

This rearrangement joins TRBV13 to TRBJ1-3; D is perhaps TRBD1 (5 bases). V was cut by 2 bases and J by 3 bases, with 8 bases left in between. Germline-derived CDR1 and CDR2 are PRHDT and FYEKMQ (reference sequence). This CDR3 has 14 residues. The CDR3 DNA reads as TGTGCCAGCAGCTTACCGGGGGGTGGAAACACCATATATTTT. Amino acids: CASSLPGGGNTIYF.

This chain joins TRBV7-8 and TRBJ1-5; 10 bases align to TRBD1. Germline loops: CDR1 SGHVS, CDR2 FQNEAQ. This CDR3 region has 18 residues. Trimming cost V 1 base and J 3 bases; bases outside gene matches: 9. The CDR3 loop is CASSLGRTGGPINQPQHF. The CDR3 nucleotides are TGTGCCAGCAGCTTAGGGAGGACAGGGGGTCCAATCAATCAGCCCCAGCATTTT.

The chain employs TRBV29-1 and TRBJ1-2, with 8 positions matching TRBD1. The trim removed 3 bases at V and 6 bases at J, leaving 3 bases unmatched. The CDR3 contains 12 residues. CDR1 SQVTM and CDR2 ANQGSEA come from the germline V gene. The CDR3 reads CSVDSGGNGYTF. CDR3 bases: TGCAGCGTTGATTCAGGGGGCAATGGCTACACCTTC.

The genes are TRBV27 and TRBJ2-7; the match to TRBD1 covers 10 bases. J was trimmed by 4 bases and V by 0 bases; bases with no gene match: 6. This CDR3 is 16 amino acids long. Germline V lookup: CDR1 MNHEY, CDR2 SMNVEV (reference sequence). As DNA, the CDR3 is TGTGCCAGCAGTTTATCGGAGACAGGGGGCCTATACGAGCAGTACTTC. It specifies CASSLSETGGLYEQYF.

V and J are TRBV30 and TRBJ2-7, with 7 bases aligning to TRBD1. V shed 1 base and J 3 bases; nucleotides not matched to a gene: 18. This CDR3 has 18 residues. Germline V gene lookup returns CDR1 GTSNPN and CDR2 SVGIG (reference sequence). In DNA, the CDR3 is TGTGCCTGGAGTGCTGCAGGGCCCGGTAGGGGACAGTTCTACGAGCAGTACTTC. Amino acid sequence: CAWSAAGPGRGQFYEQYF.

This chain joins TRBV7-9 and TRBJ1-2, with no clear D. The germline gives CDR1 SEHNR, CDR2 FQNEAQ (reference sequence). There are 12 residues in the CDR3. V lost 11 bases, J lost 3 bases, and 13 bases lay in between. The CDR3 DNA follows: TGTGCCTGCCAGGAGAGTTACTATGGCTACACCTTC. Translated, it gives CACQESYYGYTF. Full variable domain (remainder filled in from reference TRBV7-9 and TRBJ1-2): DTGVSQNPRHKITKRGQNVTFRCDPISEHNRLYWYRQTLGQGPEFLTYFQNEAQLEKSRLLSDRFSAERPKGSFSTLEIQRTEQGDSAMYLCACQESYYGYTFGSGTRLTVV.

This sequence joins TRBV10-1 and TRBJ1-1, with D possibly matching TRBD1 (6 bases). This CDR3 has 13 residues. From germline, CDR1 is WNHNN and CDR2 SYGVQD (reference sequence). Deletions cut 7 bases from V and 3 bases from J, with 12 bases between. The CDR3 region is CASKQGADTEAFF. For the CDR3, the DNA is TGCGCCAGCAAACAGGGCGCGGACACTGAAGCTTTCTTT.

The rearrangement joins TRBV15 to TRBJ2-7, with 9 bases that match TRBD2. The CDR3 runs to 14 residues. Germline values: CDR1 LNHNV, CDR2 YYDKDF (reference sequence). V was pared by 3 bases and J by 1 base, with 1 base of the junction left unmatched. The CDR3 DNA reads TGTGCCACCAGCAGGAGCGGGAGGTCCTACGAGCAGTACTTC. It translates to CATSRSGRSYEQYF.